This record looks at one T cell receptor (beta chain) sequence and its context. The target antigen is unknown. This sample is part of a study of shared clonotypes between healthy human individuals. Sequencing used immunoSEQ multiplex PCR; TCRdb keeps in-frame clones, though not all of them. The table lists 2,100,000 or so clones, approximately 94% of them singletons. The CDR3 has 12 residues. V was cut by 6 bases and J by 8 bases, with 13 bases left in between. Germline V gives CDR1 MNHEY, CDR2 SVGAGI. Study-wide results and caveats: Generally, naive subsets (rather than memory subsets) showed larger estimated richness.

A split of CD4+ cells into CD45RA+ naive and CD45RA-negative memory subsets was performed. The TCR comes from a young man in good health. The chain carries TRBV6-5 and TRBJ1-2; D uncertain. The material sequenced was naive CD4+ T cells sorted from blood. Subset noted: CD45RA+ positively selected. The CDR3 DNA reads as TGTGCCAGCAGAAGGACGGCGGAGGGCTACACCTTC. Its translation: CASRRTAEGYTF.